This record concerns one T cell receptor beta chain sequence. Its antigen is unknown. This may be a read error, as it is one base from a much larger clone. This sample is drawn from a study of T cells after yellow fever vaccination. Findings and caveats of the study: Primary-vaccination clones mostly resurfaced post-booster (96% CD4, roughly 87% CD8). Abundant clonotypes from the bulk population could contaminate FACS-sorted repertoires.

Germline V gene data show CDR1 as MNHEY and CDR2 as SVGEGT. The V and J ends lost 5 bases and 2 bases respectively, with 15 bases between them. The CDR3 covers 15 residues. They built TCR cDNA with 5'RACE template switching, a step that put in a universal primer site and UMIs. Via MiXCR, TCRdb re-called the 5' RACE reads, giving one row per CDR3 protein. The sample yields about 74,000 distinct CDR3 sequences, approximately 7% seen once. Sample: CD8+ T cells sorted from PBMCs, taken more than 4 days after the first yellow fever vaccination. The sequence was obtained from a man aged 18 to 35 who received the YFV17D yellow fever vaccine. The genes are TRBV6-2 or TRBV6-3 and TRBJ2-5; D gene ambiguous. The CDR3 protein is CASSDLIQMQETQYF. CDR3 in DNA: TGTGCCAGCAGTGACCTCATACAGATGCAAGAGACCCAGTACTTC.